Listed below are T cell receptor beta chains from one sample, sequenced in a study of T cell repertoires in cytomegalovirus infection. TCRdb analysed the reads with MiXCR anew, one entry per CDR3 protein. The repertoire includes approximately 990,000 distinct CDR3 sequences, approximately 32% of them detected once, and 13% sits in the top ten. Their antigen targets remain unknown. Material: cultured CD8+ T cells from PBMCs, obtained from culture after CMV antigen stimulation. Receptors were obtained from a human donor in good health (CMV status not recorded). Some clones in this sample may be carry-over from other donors' samples. Both conserved end residues are part of each CDR3. A D gene is named only where the DNA matches it firmly. Size tells how often a clone was seen (once, few, many) or the class of an expanded clone, and some rows leave it out.

TGTGCCAGTAGTTACGAAAGCAACATGGTAGATACGCAGTATTTT,CASSYESNMVDTQYF,TRBJ2-3,TRBV19,-,-
TGTGCCAGCAGTCCCGGGACAGGGGACTATGGCTACACCTTC,CASSPGTGDYGYTF,TRBJ1-2,TRBV7-9,TRBD1,many
TGTGCCAGCAGGGCCCGGGGGCAATACGAGCAGTACTTC,CASRARGQYEQYF,TRBJ2-7,TRBV2,-,-
TGTGCCAGCAGCTTAGGAGTCCATCAGCCCCAGCATTTT,CASSLGVHQPQHF,TRBJ1-5,TRBV5-6,-,many
TGTGCCAGCAGCTTACCTATGGGACGTGGGGCGGGGTACAATGAGCAGTTCTTC,CASSLPMGRGAGYNEQFF,TRBJ2-1,TRBV7-8,-,many
TGCGCCAGCAGTGAGTTTAGCGGGGTAATCAGCACAGATACGCAGTATTTT,CASSEFSGVISTDTQYF,TRBJ2-3,TRBV10-2,TRBD2,-
TGTGCCACCTCGGGGGTCGACTACAATGAGCAGTTCTTC,CATSGVDYNEQFF,TRBJ2-1,TRBV6-2/TRBV6-3,-,-
TGTGCCAAGGGGGCCAACGTCCTGACTTTC,CAKGANVLTF,TRBJ2-6,TRBV2,-,few
TGTGCCAGCAGCTCCGGACAGGGGAAAGGCGGGGAGCTGTTTTTT,CASSSGQGKGGELFF,TRBJ2-2,TRBV7-6,TRBD1,many
TGCAGCGTTGAAGATGTGAGCGGGGAAAAGACTAGCACAGATACGCAGTATTTT,CSVEDVSGEKTSTDTQYF,TRBJ2-3,TRBV29-1,TRBD2,-
TGTGCCAGCAGTTCGGGGGGGCCTGAGCAGTTCTTC,CASSSGGPEQFF,TRBJ2-1,TRBV5-3,TRBD2,-
TGTGCCAGCAGCAACAGGGGCGACAGCACAGATACGCAGTATTTT,CASSNRGDSTDTQYF,TRBJ2-3,TRBV12-3/TRBV12-4,TRBD1,few
TGTGCCAGCAGCGTTGCAGGGTCCTCTGGAAACACCATATATTTT,CASSVAGSSGNTIYF,TRBJ1-3,TRBV9,-,-
TGTGCCAGCAGCTCCACCATTAGTAGCACAGATACGCAGTATTTT,CASSSTISSTDTQYF,TRBJ2-3,TRBV7-9,-,-
TGTGCCAGCAGACTCGTACAGGGCCACGAGCAGTACTTC,CASRLVQGHEQYF,TRBJ2-7,TRBV7-8,-,-
TGTGCTAGTGGTTTCTATTCGGCAGGGCTTTCCTACAATGAGCAGTTCTTC,CASGFYSAGLSYNEQFF,TRBJ2-1,TRBV12-5,-,-
TGTGCCAGCAGCTTAGATCCGGGGGCCAAAAACATTCAGTACTTC,CASSLDPGAKNIQYF,TRBJ2-4,TRBV7-6,-,few
TGTGCCAGCAGTTTAAGCGTCCCCAATACGCAGTATTTT,CASSLSVPNTQYF,TRBJ2-3,TRBV27,-,few
TGTGCCAGTCGAGAGGGCTTTGGCTACACCTTC,CASREGFGYTF,TRBJ1-2,TRBV19,-,once
TGTGCTAGTGGTTTGGGGGGGCTGAACACTGAAGCTTTCTTT,CASGLGGLNTEAFF,TRBJ1-1,TRBV12-5,-,few
TGTGCCAGCAGCCCCGGAGGAGGGGGGCCCTACAATGAGCAGTTCTTC,CASSPGGGGPYNEQFF,TRBJ2-1,TRBV28,-,few
TGTGCCAGCAGCCAGGGTCCGGGACAGGGAAATGGCTACACCTTC,CASSQGPGQGNGYTF,TRBJ1-2,TRBV14,TRBD1,-
TGTGCCAGCAGTGTTAGGTACAGAGTGAACACTGAAGCTTTCTTT,CASSVRYRVNTEAFF,TRBJ1-1,TRBV27,-,few
TGTGCCAGCAGCTTCTCAGGGTCGAATGCAGATACGCAGTATTTT,CASSFSGSNADTQYF,TRBJ2-3,TRBV7-8,-,-
TGTGCCAGCAGCTACCGACTAGCGGGGGAGCAGTTCTTC,CASSYRLAGEQFF,TRBJ2-1,TRBV7-6,TRBD2,-
TGTGCCAGCAGCTTAGGCGTAGCGGGGTACACAGATACGCAGTATTTT,CASSLGVAGYTDTQYF,TRBJ2-3,TRBV13,TRBD2,-
TGTGCCAGCAGCTGGGGGCAGGTTGGCACAGATACGCAGTATTTT,CASSWGQVGTDTQYF,TRBJ2-3,TRBV7-6,-,few
TGCGCCAGCAGTGAACTGGGGGCGGGGGCGACCACAGATACGCAGTATTTT,CASSELGAGATTDTQYF,TRBJ2-3,TRBV10-2,-,-
TGCGCCAGCAGCTTTGGGGAAGGGGCTCGGGGCACTGAAGCTTTCTTT,CASSFGEGARGTEAFF,TRBJ1-1,TRBV5-1,-,few
TGTGCCACCAGTCCCGGGACAGGGCCCGGGGGCAATCAGCCCCAGCATTTT,CATSPGTGPGGNQPQHF,TRBJ1-5,TRBV24-1,TRBD1,few
TGTGCCAGCAGTGAAATAGCGGGCGCCGCCTACGAGCAGTACTTC,CASSEIAGAAYEQYF,TRBJ2-7,TRBV6-1,TRBD2,-
TGTGCCAGCAGTTTCGGACCCAGCAGCTATGGCTACACCTTC,CASSFGPSSYGYTF,TRBJ1-2,TRBV12-3/TRBV12-4,-,few
TGTGCCAGCAGTCCCGCGGGGATTCGGAACACCGGGGAGCTGTTTTTT,CASSPAGIRNTGELFF,TRBJ2-2,TRBV3-1,-,-
TGTGCCAGCAGCCACCTGTTGGGGGACGAGACCCAGTACTTC,CASSHLLGDETQYF,TRBJ2-5,TRBV13,-,few
TGTGCCAGCAGTTACGGGGACAGTGTCACTGAAGCTTTCTTT,CASSYGDSVTEAFF,TRBJ1-1,TRBV6-2/TRBV6-3,TRBD1,many
TGTGCCAGCATAACACGAGGGGTTAGAGATACGCAGTATTTT,CASITRGVRDTQYF,TRBJ2-3,TRBV28,-,few
TGTGCCAGCAGTCCCAGGGACAAAGGCTACACCTTC,CASSPRDKGYTF,TRBJ1-2,TRBV6-6,-,-
TGTGCTAGTGGTTTGACCACAGAAGGCGAGCAGTACTTC,CASGLTTEGEQYF,TRBJ2-7,TRBV12-5,-,once
TGTGCCAGCAGCTTAGAGCCGGTCCCAGATACGCAGTATTTT,CASSLEPVPDTQYF,TRBJ2-3,TRBV7-6,-,few
TGTGCCACTGCCAGGGGCCCGACCCTGAACACTGAAGCTTTCTTT,CATARGPTLNTEAFF,TRBJ1-1,TRBV19,-,-
TGCGCCAGCAGCCAAGTAGCCCCAGCGGGGGGCCGTAGCTCCTACAATGAGCAGTTCTTC,CASSQVAPAGGRSSYNEQFF,TRBJ2-1,TRBV4-1,TRBD2,few
TGTGCCAGCAGCCAAGATGTGGGATTCGGGGCGGGAGAGACCCAGTACTTC,CASSQDVGFGAGETQYF,TRBJ2-5,TRBV14,-,-
TGTGCCAGCAGCTCTCCGGCCCTGAACACTGAAGCTTTCTTT,CASSSPALNTEAFF,TRBJ1-1,TRBV7-2,-,few
TGTGCCAGCAAAGACAGGCCATACAATGAGCAGTTCTTC,CASKDRPYNEQFF,TRBJ2-1,TRBV27,-,-
TGCAGCGTTGAGGTCCCACCGGGACACCTTACCTACAATGAGCAGTTCTTC,CSVEVPPGHLTYNEQFF,TRBJ2-1,TRBV29-1,-,-
TGTGCCAGCAGCTTAGCTTCCAATGCCTCTACGGGTACGCAGTATTTT,CASSLASNASTGTQYF,TRBJ2-3,TRBV7-6,-,-
TGTGCCAGCAGCTCAGGGGTCGCCTACGAGCAGTACTTC,CASSSGVAYEQYF,TRBJ2-7,TRBV7-9,-,-
TGTGCCAGCAGTTACTCCCGGGATCCTAACGAGCAGTACTTC,CASSYSRDPNEQYF,TRBJ2-7,TRBV6-6,-,-